This TCR beta chain derives from a study of beta chain features in type 1 diabetes. This clone has just a few counts. The sequenced template was cDNA made from the entire isolated RNA. Produced via immunoSEQ multiplex PCR; TCRdb's table is partial and in-frame only. The sample has 150,000 to 190,000 clones, around 8% seen once. The CDR3 extends over 16 amino acids. Germline V CDR1 and CDR2: MRHNA, SNTAGT. V was pared by 0 bases and J by 2 bases, with 7 bases of the junction left unmatched. This TCR derives from a man younger than 30 in good health. Sequencing was done on a sample of central memory CD4+ T cells from blood. J is TRBJ2-7 and V is TRBV6-4; 7 positions agree with TRBD1. The CDR3 nucleotides are TGTGCCAGCAGTGACTCGGTAAGTAGGGGGCCCTACGAGCAGTACTTC. It specifies CASSDSVSRGPYEQYF.